The subject of this entry is one TCR beta chain. What it recognizes is unknown. This CDR3 region has 16 residues. Trimming stripped 0 bases from V and 0 bases from J, with 12 bases between. Per germline, CDR1 MNHEY and CDR2 SMNVEV (reference sequence). The donors, nominally healthy at sampling, likely had unrecorded immune exposures. Researchers ran the PCR with 60 Vbeta and 13 Jbeta primers. Method: immunoSEQ multiplex PCR; TCRdb's copy keeps in-frame clones and lacks some. This sample carries 200,000 to 250,000 clones, around 80% of them seen once, and the ten largest clones take about 1.8%. This entry is derived from a study of cytomegalovirus exposure and HLA in healthy donors. Points from the study as a whole: An apparent linkage of common viral pathogens to several of the most significant clusters emerged in a later analysis. Cytomegalovirus status was reportedly diagnosed by the classifier with high specificity and sensitivity.

The source is a middle-aged man in good health and CMV-seronegative. The sample taken for sequencing was PBMCs. This chain uses TRBV27 with TRBJ2-7; TRBD1 might be the D (6 bases). The DNA for the CDR3 is TGTGCCAGCAGTTTATCCCAGACAGGCTTCTCCTACGAGCAGTACTTC. Protein product: CASSLSQTGFSYEQYF.